This entry is about one TCR beta chain. Its matching antigen is unknown. Repertoires were generated with immunoSEQ multiplex PCR, while TCRdb's copy carries only in-frame clones and drops some. This table has hundreds of thousands of clones, around 88% appearing once. There are 17 residues in the CDR3. Per the germline V gene, CDR1 is SGHAT and CDR2 is FQNNGV. V was pared by 0 bases and J by 0 bases, with 15 bases between. The data are from a study of cytomegalovirus exposure and HLA in healthy donors. Findings and limits, study-wide: One later analysis, an examination of the 100 to 150 validation repertoires, found that first-cohort TCR clusters tended to co-occur in them.

Sequencing was carried out using PBMCs. V gene TRBV11-2 combines with J gene TRBJ2-7; perhaps TRBD1 as D (7 bases). The sequence came from a woman aged 25 to 39 in good health and CMV-seropositive. The CDR3 spells CASSLDSDREDSYEQYF. CDR3 nucleotide sequence: TGTGCCAGCAGCTTAGATTCCGACAGGGAGGACTCCTACGAGCAGTACTTC.